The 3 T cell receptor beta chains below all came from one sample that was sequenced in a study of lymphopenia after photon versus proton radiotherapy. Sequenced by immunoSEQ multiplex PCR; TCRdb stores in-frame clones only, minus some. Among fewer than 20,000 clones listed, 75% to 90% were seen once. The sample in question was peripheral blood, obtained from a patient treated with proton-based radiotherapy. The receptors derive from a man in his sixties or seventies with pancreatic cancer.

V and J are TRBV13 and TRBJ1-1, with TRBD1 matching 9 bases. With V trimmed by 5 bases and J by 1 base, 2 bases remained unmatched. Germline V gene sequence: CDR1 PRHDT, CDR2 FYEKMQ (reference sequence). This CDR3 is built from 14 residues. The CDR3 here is CASSMGQGNTEAFF. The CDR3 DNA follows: TGTGCCAGCAGCATGGGACAGGGGAACACTGAAGCTTTCTTT.

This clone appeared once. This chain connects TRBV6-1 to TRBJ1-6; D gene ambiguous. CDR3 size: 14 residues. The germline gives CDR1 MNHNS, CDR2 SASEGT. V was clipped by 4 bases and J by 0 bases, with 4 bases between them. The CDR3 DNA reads TGTGCCAGCAGTGCTGGCTCCTATAATTCACCCCTCCACTTT. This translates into CASSAGSYNSPLHF.

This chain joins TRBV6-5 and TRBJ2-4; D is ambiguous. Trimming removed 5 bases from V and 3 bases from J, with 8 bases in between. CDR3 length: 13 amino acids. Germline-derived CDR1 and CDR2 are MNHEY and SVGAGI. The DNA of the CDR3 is TGTGCCAGCAGTCAAGATGTCAAAAACATTCAGTACTTC. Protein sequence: CASSQDVKNIQYF.